This T cell receptor beta chain comes out of a study of T cell responses to AZD1222 COVID-19 vaccine. Study findings and constraints: Among the donors, most were white British and more were female, and clonal diversity was possibly underestimated. CD4 TCRs linked to vaccination spanned spike, dominating at 160-218 and 743-854. It was only after the peak T cell response that any repertoires were sampled.

As concerns this clone: Antigen: not known.

TCRdb's table, derived via immunoSEQ multiplex PCR, lists solely in-frame clones and lacks some. The sample has approximately 60,000 clones, 75% to 90% seen once; the top ten hold around 7%. CDR1 is MNHEY, CDR2 SVGAGI, per germline. The V gene end was trimmed by 5 bases and the J gene end by 12 bases; junction bases not matched to a gene: 13. The CDR3 is 15 amino acids. The specimen was peripheral blood, collected 28 days after the second AZD1222 dose. This clonotype was sampled from an adult who received the AZD1222 COVID-19 vaccine. This chain links TRBV6-5 with TRBJ1-6, with 7 bases identical to TRBD1. The CDR3 coding sequence is TGTGCCAGCAGTCCGACAGGGCCATATTCCCAACCCCTCCACTTT. Translated, it gives CASSPTGPYSQPLHF.